What follows are 8 T cell receptor beta chains derived from one specimen sequenced in a study of blood T cells in healthy people across ages. The use of a sample-barcoded 5' primer and a J-beta primer mix characterized a second PCR of about 6 to 12 cycles. TCRdb analysed the 5' RACE reads with MiXCR anew, one entry per CDR3 protein. Of over 1,500,000 distinct CDR3 sequences listed, roughly 50% were seen once; the top ten hold approximately 2.1%. Material: blood. The receptors come from a woman aged 40 to 50 in good health.

The chain recombines TRBV11-3 with TRBJ2-5; the D gene is possibly TRBD1 (6 bases). Trimming removed 1 base at V and 2 bases at J, with 11 bases between. Germline V gene lookup returns CDR1 SGHNT and CDR2 YENEEA. CDR3 length: 15 amino acids. The CDR3 DNA follows: TGTGCCAGCAGCTTAGGGACAGCACAACAAGAGACCCAGTACTTC. This gives the protein CASSLGTAQQETQYF.

The chain has TRBV4-3 and TRBJ1-2; no reliable D call. There are 13 residues in the CDR3. In germline, CDR1 is LGHNA, CDR2 YSLEER. V lost 0 bases and J lost 5, with 7 bases in between. The CDR3 DNA reads as TGCGCCAGCAGCCAAGAAGGAGAATATGGCTACACCTTC. This gives the protein CASSQEGEYGYTF.

In DNA, the CDR3 is TGTGCCAGCAGTACATTTACAGGAGCCGCTTTCTTT. It specifies CASSTFTGAAFF. The V gene is TRBV6-5, the J gene TRBJ1-1; a weak D match, TRBD1 (5 bases). Germline loops: CDR1 MNHEY, CDR2 SVGAGI. Between the trimmed V and J ends, which lost 5 bases and 11 bases, there was a span of 15 bases. This CDR3 contains 12 residues.

The chain has TRBV4-3 and TRBJ2-4; weak D call: TRBD2 (5 bases). Germline V gene lookup returns CDR1 LGHNA and CDR2 YSLEER. The CDR3 consists of 14 residues. V was clipped by 0 bases and J by 7 bases, with 10 bases between them. The CDR3 DNA follows: TGCGCCAGCAGCCAAGAATGGACTGCTAACATTCAGTACTTC. Translation gives CASSQEWTANIQYF.

In its sample, this clonotype was seen once. This chain uses TRBV7-3 with TRBJ2-3, with TRBD2 as a possible D gene (5 bases). Trimming left V 4 bases short and J 1 base short, with 12 bases between. The CDR3 spans 15 residues. Germline assignment: CDR1 SGHTA and CDR2 FQGTGA. CDR3 DNA sequence: TGTGCCAGCAGCTCGAACTTGCGGGGCACAGATACGCAGTATTTT. Encoded protein: CASSSNLRGTDTQYF.

The chain is built from TRBV5-5 and TRBJ1-6, with 7 bases fitting TRBD1. The CDR3 is made up of 14 amino acids. CDR1 and CDR2 (germline): SGHKS, YYEKEE (reference sequence). The J segment lost 7 bases and the V segment lost 4 bases, leaving 5 bases of the junction unmatched. DNA of the CDR3: TGTGCCAGCAGCACCGGGACAGAGAATTCACCCCTCCACTTT. Its translation: CASSTGTENSPLHF.

The chain recombines TRBV29-1 with TRBJ2-3; TRBD1 agrees at 12 bases. This CDR3 comprises 14 residues. Germline CDR1 reads SQVTM; CDR2 reads ANQGSEA. Germline trimming cut 8 bases from V and 5 bases from J; bases unmatched to any gene: 8. CDR3 sequence (DNA): TGCAGCTTATCGGGACAGGGGGCGGGAGATACGCAGTATTTT. It codes for CSLSGQGAGDTQYF.

The table lists this clonotype with a few counts. This chain connects TRBV7-9 to TRBJ1-2, with D maybe TRBD1 (6 bases). Trimming took 3 bases from V and 2 from J, leaving 13 bases between them. In germline, CDR1 is SEHNR, CDR2 FQNEAQ (reference sequence). This CDR3 region has 15 residues. DNA for the CDR3: TGTGCCAGCAGCTTGGTTGGGGGGCGGAACTATGGCTACACCTTC. This sequence encodes CASSLVGGRNYGYTF.